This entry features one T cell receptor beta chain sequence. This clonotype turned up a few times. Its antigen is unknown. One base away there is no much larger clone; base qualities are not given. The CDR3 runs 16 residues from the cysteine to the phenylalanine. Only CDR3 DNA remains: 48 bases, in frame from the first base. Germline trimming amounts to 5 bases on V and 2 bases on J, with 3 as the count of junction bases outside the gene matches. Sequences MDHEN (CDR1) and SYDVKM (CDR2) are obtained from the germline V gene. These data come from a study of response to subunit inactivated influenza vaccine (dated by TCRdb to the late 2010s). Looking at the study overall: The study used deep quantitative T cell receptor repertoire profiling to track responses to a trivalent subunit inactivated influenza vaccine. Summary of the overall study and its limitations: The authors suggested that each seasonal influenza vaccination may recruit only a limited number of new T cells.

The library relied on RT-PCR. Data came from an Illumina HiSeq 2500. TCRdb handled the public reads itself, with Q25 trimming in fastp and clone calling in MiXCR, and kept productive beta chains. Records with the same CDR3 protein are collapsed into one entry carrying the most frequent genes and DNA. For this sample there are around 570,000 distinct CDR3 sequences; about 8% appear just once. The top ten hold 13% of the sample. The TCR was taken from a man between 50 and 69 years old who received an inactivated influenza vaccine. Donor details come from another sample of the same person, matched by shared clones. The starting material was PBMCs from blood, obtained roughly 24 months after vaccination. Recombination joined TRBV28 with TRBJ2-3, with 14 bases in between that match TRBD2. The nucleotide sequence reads TGTGCCAGCAGTCAGGGACTAGCGGGAGACACAGATACGCAGTATTTT. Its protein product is CASSQGLAGDTDTQYF.